A single T cell receptor beta chain is shown here with its context. What it binds is not known. The sample is drawn from a study of T cell responses to AZD1222 COVID-19 vaccine. Only in-frame clones appear in the TCRdb table, and some are missing; sequencing was by immunoSEQ multiplex PCR. The sample lists fewer than 120,000 clones, around 92% occurring once. The germline CDR1 and CDR2 sequences are SNHLY and FYNNEI. There are 13 residues in the CDR3. The ends were cut back, 5 bases at V and 7 bases at J, with 11 bases in the middle. Study conclusions and caveats: Increased Spike-specific TCR breadth and depth were observed after two AZD1222 doses. Donors were mostly white British, more females; clonal diversity possibly underestimated. Distributed over spike, vaccine-associated CD4 TCRs predominated at 160-218 and 743-854.

This chain connects TRBV2 to TRBJ2-2, with D tentatively TRBD1 (6 bases). The receptor was isolated from an adult in good health. The sequencing here drew on peripheral blood, taken on day 0 of AZD1222 vaccination. As DNA, the CDR3 is TGTGCCAGCAGTCCAGGGGCGGACGGGGAGCTGTTTTTT. Translated, it gives CASSPGADGELFF.